The T cell receptor beta chain described here comes from a study of blood T cell repertoires in COVID-19. Background on the study: Italy, Spain and the United States were the sources of the convalescent and acute COVID-19 samples. Sample material is recorded as cDNA or gDNA derived from T cells, B-cell-depleted T cells, or PBMCs.

While infection was still active, Seattle patients were enrolled and then followed longitudinally. Germline-derived CDR1 and CDR2 are ENHRY and SYGVKD. The CDR3 extends over 17 amino acids. V lost 10 bases to trimming and J lost 6 bases; unmatched junction nucleotides: 15. In the original processing: Amplified reference gene primers provided the basis for estimating nucleated cell counts. Clones were read by immunoSEQ multiplex PCR, and TCRdb kept only the in-frame ones, dropping some. Clone size and V and J calls were adopted from that table, with D and trimming inferred from the DNA. The sample includes about 350,000 clones, almost 90% seen only once; the top ten take 6% to 8%.

The chain couples TRBV10-3 to TRBJ1-6, with 10 bases identical to TRBD1. Material for sequencing was peripheral blood. This receptor was obtained from an older woman with COVID-19, enrolled during active disease. The CDR3 spells CATGRDRGFEGNSPLHF. CDR3 coding DNA: TGTGCCACAGGGAGGGACAGGGGATTTGAGGGTAATTCACCCCTCCACTTT.